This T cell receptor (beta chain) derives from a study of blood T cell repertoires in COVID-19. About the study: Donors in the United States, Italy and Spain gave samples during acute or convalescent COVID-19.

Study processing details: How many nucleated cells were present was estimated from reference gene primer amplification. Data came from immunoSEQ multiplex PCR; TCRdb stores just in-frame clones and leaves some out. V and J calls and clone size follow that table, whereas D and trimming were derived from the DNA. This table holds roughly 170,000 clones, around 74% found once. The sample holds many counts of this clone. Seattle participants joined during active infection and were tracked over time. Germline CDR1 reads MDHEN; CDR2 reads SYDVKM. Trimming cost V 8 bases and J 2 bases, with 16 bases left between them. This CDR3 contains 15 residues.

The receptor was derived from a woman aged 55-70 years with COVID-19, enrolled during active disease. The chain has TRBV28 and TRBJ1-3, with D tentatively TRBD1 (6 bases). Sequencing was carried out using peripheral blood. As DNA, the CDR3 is TGTGCCAGCCTAGGGGCAGGGGAAACTGGAAACACCATATATTTT. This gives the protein CASLGAGETGNTIYF.